Listed below are T cell receptor beta chains from one sample, sequenced in a study of blood T cell repertoires in COVID-19. Clones were read by immunoSEQ multiplex PCR, and TCRdb kept only the in-frame ones, dropping some. Of about 83,000 clones listed, 85% to 90% were seen once; the top ten hold about a fifth. Material for sequencing was peripheral blood. Source of these receptors: a woman older than 75 in a cohort sampled during active or convalescent COVID-19. Each CDR3 is given with its conserved first and last residue. The order of the fields is clone size, J gene, D gene, CDR3 length, V gene, CDR3 DNA, CDR3 protein. D genes are given only for firm matches. Part of the rows lack a size; the others show once, few, many or a class for expanded clones.

clone size: -; J gene: TRBJ2-7; D gene: -; CDR3 length: 15; V gene: TRBV6-5; CDR3 DNA: TGTGCCAGCATCCCTTGCCCCAGGCTAGCGTTCGTGCAGTACTTC; CDR3 protein: CASIPCPRLAFVQYF
clone size: once; J gene: TRBJ1-1; D gene: TRBD1; CDR3 length: 15; V gene: TRBV27; CDR3 DNA: TGTGCCAGCAGTTTATGGGGACAGGGGAACACTGAAGCTTTCTTT; CDR3 protein: CASSLWGQGNTEAFF
clone size: -; J gene: TRBJ1-4; D gene: -; CDR3 length: 15; V gene: TRBV2; CDR3 DNA: TGTGCCAGCAGTGCCCGTGGGACATTCAATGAAAAACTGTTTTTT; CDR3 protein: CASSARGTFNEKLFF
clone size: -; J gene: TRBJ1-2; D gene: TRBD1; CDR3 length: 15; V gene: TRBV9; CDR3 DNA: TGTGCCAGCAGCGTAGACGGCCAGGGGGCAACTGGCTACACCTTC; CDR3 protein: CASSVDGQGATGYTF
clone size: -; J gene: TRBJ1-2; D gene: -; CDR3 length: 13; V gene: TRBV5-1; CDR3 DNA: TGCGCCAGCAGCCAAGGGGGTAACTATGGCTACACCTTC; CDR3 protein: CASSQGGNYGYTF
clone size: -; J gene: TRBJ2-5; D gene: TRBD1; CDR3 length: 16; V gene: TRBV15; CDR3 DNA: TGTGCCACCAGCAGGGGCGGGACAGGGGGTCAAGAGACCCAGTACTTC; CDR3 protein: CATSRGGTGGQETQYF
clone size: -; J gene: TRBJ2-7; D gene: TRBD2; CDR3 length: 14; V gene: TRBV2; CDR3 DNA: TGTGCCAGCACCCTAGCGGGACAATATGGGGAGCAGTACTTC; CDR3 protein: CASTLAGQYGEQYF
clone size: -; J gene: TRBJ1-1; D gene: -; CDR3 length: 14; V gene: TRBV6-1; CDR3 DNA: TGTGCCAGCAGTGAAGCGCGGTCAAACACTGAAGCTTTCTTT; CDR3 protein: CASSEARSNTEAFF
clone size: -; J gene: TRBJ1-2; D gene: TRBD1; CDR3 length: 12; V gene: TRBV5-6; CDR3 DNA: TGTGCCAGCAGCTGGGACAGCTATGGCTACACCTTC; CDR3 protein: CASSWDSYGYTF
clone size: -; J gene: TRBJ2-1; D gene: -; CDR3 length: 14; V gene: TRBV24-1; CDR3 DNA: TGTGCCACCGGGCCACAGGGTTCCTACAATGAGCAGTTCTTC; CDR3 protein: CATGPQGSYNEQFF
clone size: -; J gene: TRBJ2-1; D gene: TRBD2; CDR3 length: 15; V gene: TRBV3-1/TRBV3-2; CDR3 DNA: TGTGCCAGCAGCGCCCCGGGACTAGCGAGAAATGAGCAGTTCTTC; CDR3 protein: CASSAPGLARNEQFF
clone size: -; J gene: TRBJ2-2; D gene: TRBD1; CDR3 length: 18; V gene: TRBV19; CDR3 DNA: TGTGCCAGTAGTTGGAGTGGCCCCCCGAGGACAGGCACCGGGGAGCTGTTTTTT; CDR3 protein: CASSWSGPPRTGTGELFF